This entry lists 14 T cell receptor beta chains sequenced from one sample in a study of T cells in localized non-small cell lung cancer. TCRdb's copy holds only in-frame clones and misses some; the assay was immunoSEQ multiplex PCR. The sample has roughly 25,000 clones; approximately 91% are singletons. The sample in question was peripheral blood, obtained before any cancer treatment. The origin of the receptors is an older female donor with stage II squamous cell lung carcinoma.

The chain recombines TRBV27 with TRBJ1-1; no firm D call. Trimming left V 3 bases short and J 4 bases short, with 9 bases between. There are 13 residues in the CDR3. The germline gives CDR1 MNHEY, CDR2 SMNVEV (reference sequence). In nucleotides, the CDR3 is TGTGCCAGCAGTTTCTCCACCCGCACTGAAGCTTTCTTT. It translates to CASSFSTRTEAFF.

This chain joins TRBV7-2 and TRBJ2-7, with 8 bases fitting TRBD1. Germline CDR1 is SGHTA and CDR2 is FQGNSA. This CDR3 spans 15 amino acids. The V segment lost 6 bases and the J segment 1 base; nucleotides outside the gene matches: 8. CDR3 region: CASRRGQGRSYEQYF. The CDR3 DNA follows: TGTGCCAGCAGACGTGGACAGGGCAGGTCCTACGAGCAGTACTTC.

The chain employs TRBV25-1 and TRBJ2-2; TRBD2 matches at 12 bases. V lost 4 bases to trimming and J lost 6 bases; unmatched junction nucleotides: 6. There are 16 residues in the CDR3. Per germline, CDR1 MGHDK and CDR2 SYGVNS. CDR3: CASSVPGLAGAGELFF. Here the CDR3 DNA reads TGTGCCAGCAGTGTCCCGGGACTAGCGGGCGCCGGGGAGCTGTTTTTT.

The chain recombines TRBV10-2 with TRBJ2-1; the match to TRBD2 covers 12 bases. Losses at the gene ends were 6 bases for V and 3 bases for J; bases not matched to a gene: 6. Germline-derived CDR1 and CDR2 are WSHSY and SAAADI. This CDR3 is 16 amino acids long. Here the CDR3 DNA reads TGCGCCAGCAGGCTAGCGGGAGGGCACCTCTACAATGAGCAGTTCTTC. Amino acids: CASRLAGGHLYNEQFF.

The CDR3 is CASSATRLELEQFF. The DNA for the CDR3 is TGTGCCAGTAGTGCGACCCGACTAGAGCTTGAGCAGTTCTTC. The chain recombines TRBV19 with TRBJ2-1, with D perhaps matching TRBD2 (6 bases). Trimming took off 5 bases at V and 9 bases at J, with 17 bases between the two ends. This CDR3 contains 14 residues. Germline V gene sequence: CDR1 LNHDA, CDR2 SQIVND (reference sequence).

This clone was detected only a few times. The chain couples TRBV7-9 to TRBJ1-2; tentative D call: TRBD1 (6 bases). Trimming cost V 4 bases and J 4 bases, with 16 bases left between them. The CDR3 is made up of 15 amino acids. From germline, CDR1 is SEHNR and CDR2 FQNEAQ (reference sequence). The DNA for the CDR3 is TGTGCCAGCAGCTCCTCGAAACAGGGATCCTATGGCTACACCTTC. Amino acid sequence: CASSSSKQGSYGYTF.

The J gene is TRBJ2-5, the V gene TRBV2; 8 nucleotides agree with TRBD1. Germline CDR1 reads SNHLY; CDR2 reads FYNNEI. The trim removed 8 bases at V and 5 bases at J, leaving 10 bases unmatched. This CDR3 contains 14 residues. The CDR3 coding sequence is TGTGCCAGCGTCAGGCGACAGGGGTCGGAGACCCAGTACTTC. Amino acids: CASVRRQGSETQYF.

The chain combines TRBV27 with TRBJ2-3; D is possibly TRBD1 (5 bases). Trimming removed 2 bases from V and 2 bases from J, with 8 bases in between. CDR1 MNHEY and CDR2 SMNVEV come from the germline V gene (reference sequence). The CDR3 totals 14 residues. Here the CDR3 DNA reads TGTGCCAGCAGTTTAGGGGCCTCCACAGATACGCAGTATTTT. Translating it yields CASSLGASTDTQYF.

This chain joins TRBV6-5 and TRBJ1-1; 7 positions agree with TRBD1. The CDR3 loop spans 16 amino acids. Germline V gene sequence: CDR1 MNHEY, CDR2 SVGAGI. V shed 2 bases, J shed 0 bases, and the junction held 6 bases outside the gene matches. The CDR3 region has the DNA TGTGCCAGCAGTTACACTATTGGGACAGTGAACACTGAAGCTTTCTTT. It encodes CASSYTIGTVNTEAFF.

This chain connects TRBV30 to TRBJ1-1, with D possibly matching TRBD1 (6 bases). The CDR3 runs 13 residues. V lost 5 bases, J lost 3 bases, and 13 bases lay in between. Germline-derived CDR1 and CDR2 are GTSNPN and SVGIG (reference sequence). Written as DNA, the CDR3 is TGTGCCTGGTCTCAGGGGATCGACACTGAAGCTTTCTTT. Protein sequence: CAWSQGIDTEAFF.

The gene calls are TRBV28 and TRBJ2-7, with 7 bases lining up with TRBD2. V shed 6 bases and J 7 bases; nucleotides not matched to a gene: 6. Germline V lookup: CDR1 MDHEN, CDR2 SYDVKM. The CDR3 consists of 12 residues. The CDR3 region has the DNA TGTGCCAGCAGCCTAGCGGCGTTTGAGCAGTACTTC. As protein: CASSLAAFEQYF. The whole variable domain, filled in from reference TRBV28 and TRBJ2-7, reads DVKVTQSSRYLVKRTGEKVFLECVQDMDHENMFWYRQDPGLGLRLIYFSYDVKMKEKGDIPEGYSVSREKKERFSLILESASTNQTSMYLCASSLAAFEQYFGPGTRLTVT.

This chain links TRBV7-2 with TRBJ1-2; no firm D call. Germline V gene data show CDR1 as SGHTA and CDR2 as FQGNSA. The CDR3 is 13 residues long. V was shortened by 5 bases and J by 5 bases, with 12 bases between the two germline ends. As DNA, the CDR3 is TGTGCCAGCAGCCCCGGAGGTACTTATGGCTACACCTTC. This encodes CASSPGGTYGYTF. The full variable domain, in which reference TRBV7-2 and TRBJ1-2 provide the parts outside the CDR3, is GAGVSQSPSNKVTEKGKDVELRCDPISGHTALYWYRQSLGQGLEFLIYFQGNSAPDKSGLPSDRFSAERTGGSVSTLTIQRTQQEDSAVYLCASSPGGTYGYTFGSGTRLTVV.

Regarding this clone: Sequence at one end of the junction differs from germline and may be a read error. The chain employs TRBV7-9 and TRBJ1-4; 7 bases are shared with TRBD1. Per the germline V gene, CDR1 is SEHNR and CDR2 is FQNEAQ (reference sequence). This CDR3 has 12 amino acids. CDR3 in DNA: TGTGCCAGCAGCTCCGGGGGCGACAGGGCCATTTTT. Amino acids: CASSSGGDRAIF.

The gene calls are TRBV19 and TRBJ1-1; TRBD1 aligns across 11 bases. Trimming at V came to 4 bases and at J to 3 bases, leaving 4 bases not matched to a gene. Germline loops: CDR1 LNHDA, CDR2 SQIVND (reference sequence). CDR3 length: 15 amino acids. CDR3 DNA sequence: TGTGCCAGTAGTAAGGACAGGGGGCCGGACACTGAAGCTTTCTTT. Protein product: CASSKDRGPDTEAFF.